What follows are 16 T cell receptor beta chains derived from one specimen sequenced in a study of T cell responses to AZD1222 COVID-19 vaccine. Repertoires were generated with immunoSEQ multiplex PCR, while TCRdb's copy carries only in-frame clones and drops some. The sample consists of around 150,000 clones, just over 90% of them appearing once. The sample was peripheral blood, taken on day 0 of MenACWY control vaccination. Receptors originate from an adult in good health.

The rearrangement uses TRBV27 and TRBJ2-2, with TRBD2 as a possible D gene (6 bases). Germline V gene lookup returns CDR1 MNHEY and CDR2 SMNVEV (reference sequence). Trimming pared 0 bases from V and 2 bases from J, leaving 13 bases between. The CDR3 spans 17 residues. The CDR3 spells CASSLSPGLLNTGELFF. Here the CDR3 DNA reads TGTGCCAGCAGTTTATCACCGGGACTCCTCAACACCGGGGAGCTGTTTTTT.

The CDR3 sequence: CAWSVLGQGSYEQYF. Here the CDR3 DNA reads TGTGCCTGGAGTGTACTGGGACAGGGCTCCTACGAGCAGTACTTC. The chain links TRBV30 to TRBJ2-7, with 9 bases aligning to TRBD1. Germline CDR1 GTSNPN, CDR2 SVGIG (reference sequence). Trimming cost V 0 bases and J 0 bases; bases outside gene matches: 3. The CDR3 has 15 amino acids.

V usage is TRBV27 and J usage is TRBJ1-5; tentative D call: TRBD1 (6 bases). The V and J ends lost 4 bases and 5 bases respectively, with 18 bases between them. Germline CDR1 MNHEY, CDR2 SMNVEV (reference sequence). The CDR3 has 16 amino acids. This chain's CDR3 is CASSSLGRRGYQPQHF. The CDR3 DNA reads TGTGCCAGCAGTTCCCTGGGCCGCAGGGGTTATCAGCCCCAGCATTTT.

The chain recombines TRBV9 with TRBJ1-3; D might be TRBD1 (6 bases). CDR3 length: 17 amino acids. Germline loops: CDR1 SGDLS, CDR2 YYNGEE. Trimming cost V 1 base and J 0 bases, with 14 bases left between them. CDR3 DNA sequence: TGTGCCAGCAGCGTACGCCCTGGGACAAGCTCTGGAAACACCATATATTTT. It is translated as CASSVRPGTSSGNTIYF.

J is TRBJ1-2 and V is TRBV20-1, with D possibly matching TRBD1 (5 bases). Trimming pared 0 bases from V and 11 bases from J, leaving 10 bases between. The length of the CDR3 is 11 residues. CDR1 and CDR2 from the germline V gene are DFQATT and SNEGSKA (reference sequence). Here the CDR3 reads CSARELDKYTF. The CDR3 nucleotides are TGCAGTGCTAGAGAGTTGGACAAGTACACCTTC.

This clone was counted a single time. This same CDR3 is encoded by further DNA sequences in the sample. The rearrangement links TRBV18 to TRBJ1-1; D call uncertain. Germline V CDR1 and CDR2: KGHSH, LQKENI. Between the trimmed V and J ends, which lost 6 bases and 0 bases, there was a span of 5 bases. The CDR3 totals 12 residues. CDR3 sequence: CASSSMNTEAFF. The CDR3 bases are TGTGCCAGCTCCTCCATGAACACTGAAGCTTTCTTT.

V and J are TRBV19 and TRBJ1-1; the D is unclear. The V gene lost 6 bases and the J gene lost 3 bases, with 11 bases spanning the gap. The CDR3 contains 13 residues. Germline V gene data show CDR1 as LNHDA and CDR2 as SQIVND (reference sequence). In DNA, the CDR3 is TGTGCCAGTAGCACAGTGTTGGACACTGAAGCTTTCTTT. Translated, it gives CASSTVLDTEAFF.

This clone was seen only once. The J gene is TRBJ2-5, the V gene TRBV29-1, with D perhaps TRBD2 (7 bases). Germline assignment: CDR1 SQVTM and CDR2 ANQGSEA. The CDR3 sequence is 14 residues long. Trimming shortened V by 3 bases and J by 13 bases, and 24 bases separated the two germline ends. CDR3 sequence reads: CSVELFGGRGGRYF. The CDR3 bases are TGCAGCGTTGAGTTGTTCGGAGGGAGGGGGGGTCGGTACTTC.

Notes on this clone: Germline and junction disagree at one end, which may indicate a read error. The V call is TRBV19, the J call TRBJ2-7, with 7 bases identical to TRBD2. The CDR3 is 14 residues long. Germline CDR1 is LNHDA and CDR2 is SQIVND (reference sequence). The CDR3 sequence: CASSIVWGTGGFLF. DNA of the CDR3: TGTGCCAGTAGTATAGTTTGGGGGACGGGGGGATTCCTCTTC.

CDR3 sequence: CASSYVRDTGELFF. The CDR3 nucleotides read TGTGCCAGCAGTTACGTCAGAGACACCGGGGAGCTGTTTTTT. This rearrangement joins TRBV6-2 or TRBV6-3 to TRBJ2-2; unclear D gene. V gave up 2 bases and J gave up 3 bases, with 7 bases separating them. The CDR3 length is 14 residues. Germline V gives CDR1 MNHEY, CDR2 SVGEGT.

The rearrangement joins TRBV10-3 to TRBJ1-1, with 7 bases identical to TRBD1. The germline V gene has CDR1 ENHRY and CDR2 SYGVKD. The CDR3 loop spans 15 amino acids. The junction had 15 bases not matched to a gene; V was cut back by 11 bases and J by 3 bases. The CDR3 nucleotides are TGTGCCGTACAGGGGAACACGCCGGGGGACACTGAAGCTTTCTTT. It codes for CAVQGNTPGDTEAFF.

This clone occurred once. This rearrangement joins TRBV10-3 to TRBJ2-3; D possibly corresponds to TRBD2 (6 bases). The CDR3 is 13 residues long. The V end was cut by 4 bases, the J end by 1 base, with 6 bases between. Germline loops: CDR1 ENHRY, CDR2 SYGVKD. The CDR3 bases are TGTGCCATCAGTGGGGGGGGCACAGATACGCAGTATTTT. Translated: CAISGGGTDTQYF.

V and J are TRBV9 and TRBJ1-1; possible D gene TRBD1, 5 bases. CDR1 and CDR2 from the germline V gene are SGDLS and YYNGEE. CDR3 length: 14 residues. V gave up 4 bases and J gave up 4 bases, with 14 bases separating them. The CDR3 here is CASSRQSEGTEAFF. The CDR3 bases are TGTGCCAGCAGCCGACAGAGTGAGGGCACTGAAGCTTTCTTT.

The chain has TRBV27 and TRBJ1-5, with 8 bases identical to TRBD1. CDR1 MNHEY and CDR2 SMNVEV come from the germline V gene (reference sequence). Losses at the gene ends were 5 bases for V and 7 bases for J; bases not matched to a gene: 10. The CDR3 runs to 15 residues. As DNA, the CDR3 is TGTGCCAGCAGTCCGACAGGGGAAGTAGCGCAGCCCCAGCATTTT. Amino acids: CASSPTGEVAQPQHF.

The CDR3 here is CASTSGTRGTGELFF. The CDR3 DNA reads TGCGCCAGCACCTCCGGGACTAGAGGTACCGGGGAGCTGTTTTTT. This chain uses TRBV5-1 with TRBJ2-2; TRBD2 matches 8 bases. Germline V gives CDR1 SGHRS, CDR2 YFSETQ. The CDR3 is made up of 15 amino acids. With 6 bases clipped from V and 5 bases from J, the junction kept 9 bases outside the gene matches. The full variable domain, rest sourced from reference TRBV5-1 and TRBJ2-2, is KAGVTQTPRYLIKTRGQQVTLSCSPISGHRSVSWYQQTPGQGLQFLFEYFSETQRNKGNFPGRFSGRQFSNSRSEMNVSTLELGDSALYLCASTSGTRGTGELFFGEGSRLTVL.

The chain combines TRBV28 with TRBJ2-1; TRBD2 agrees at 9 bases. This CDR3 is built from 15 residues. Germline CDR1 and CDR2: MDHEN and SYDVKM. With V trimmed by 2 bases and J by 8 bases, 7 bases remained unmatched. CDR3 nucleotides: TGTGCCAGCAGTTTACTAGGACTAGCGATCTATGAGCAGTTCTTC. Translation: CASSLLGLAIYEQFF.